Below, 13 T cell receptor beta chains from the same sample are listed, as sequenced in a study of tumor-infiltrating lymphocytes in primary liver carcinoma. With around 520 ng total RNA as template and a constant-region primer, TCR beta cDNA was made. Three rounds of nested multiplex PCR with slightly modified ARM-PCR produced TCR beta libraries. It was with TRBV1-TRBV30 forward primers and a C-beta reverse primer that the first two PCR rounds were run, at around 11 cycles each. TCRdb itself ran the multiplex PCR reads through MiXCR, one entry per CDR3 protein. The table shows about 200,000 distinct CDR3 sequences, with almost 65% occurring only once. Unsorted whole blood yielded blood RNA, and germline DNA was extracted as well. Sequenced: peripheral blood. The receptor set was obtained from a woman aged 60-75 years with primary liver carcinoma and hepatitis B virus infection.

Comment on this clonotype: A much larger clone sits a single nucleotide away, making a read error possible. V and J are TRBV4-1 and TRBJ2-3; a possible D gene is TRBD2 (6 bases). This CDR3 is built from 15 residues. Germline CDR1 and CDR2: MGHRA and YSYEKL. The germline V and J ends were trimmed by 2 bases and 3 bases, with 12 bases remaining between them. The CDR3 reads CASSQMGGRTDTQYF. CDR3 sequence (DNA): TGCGCCAGCAGCCAAATGGGGGGACGGACAGATACGCAGTATTTT.

This sequence joins TRBV11-2 and TRBJ1-1; D ambiguous. Germline assignment: CDR1 SGHAT and CDR2 FQNNGV. The CDR3 spans 15 residues. V lost 1 base, J lost 4 bases, and 13 bases lay in between. The CDR3 DNA is TGTGCCAGCAGCTTAGTTTTAGTGGCGATCACTGAAGCTTTCTTT. Encoded protein: CASSLVLVAITEAFF.

The chain combines TRBV25-1 with TRBJ1-6; the D is unclear. The CDR3 sequence is 14 residues long. V dropped 5 bases and J dropped 6 bases, with 11 bases sitting between them. CDR1 and CDR2 (germline): MGHDK, SYGVNS. The CDR3 nucleotides read TGTGCCAGCAGTTTTAGGGTGGTTAATTCACCCCTCCACTTT. Amino acid sequence: CASSFRVVNSPLHF.

The count of this clonotype is one. This may come from a read error, since a much larger clone is one base off. The rearrangement uses TRBV6-6 and TRBJ1-1, with a tentative D call TRBD1 (5 bases). The CDR3 extends over 14 amino acids. The V gene's germline CDR1 is MNHNY and CDR2 SVGAGI (reference sequence). The germline V and J ends were trimmed by 6 bases and 2 bases, with 13 bases remaining between them. The CDR3 DNA follows: TGTGCCAGCAGCCTGGGGGTTGGCAACACTGAAGCTTTCTTT. Its translation: CASSLGVGNTEAFF.

As for this clonotype: A read error may produce the germline difference seen at one junction end. The chain combines TRBV7-9 with TRBJ2-4; D may be TRBD2 (6 bases). The CDR3 spans 11 residues. Germline V gives CDR1 SEHNR, CDR2 FQNEAQ (reference sequence). CDR3 bases: TGTGCCAGCGGCTTAGGAGGGGTGTGGGCCTTC. Translated, it gives CASGLGGVWAF.

V gene TRBV28 combines with J gene TRBJ2-7; 9 bases align to TRBD2. The germline gives CDR1 MDHEN, CDR2 SYDVKM. This CDR3 contains 16 residues. V gave up 6 bases and J gave up 3 bases; unmatched junction bases: 12. DNA of the CDR3: TGTGCCAGCAGCTACCCACTAGCGGGTAGATTCTACGAGCAGTACTTC. This encodes CASSYPLAGRFYEQYF.

As to this clonotype: At one end, the junction sequence differs from germline, possibly due to a read error. The chain joins TRBV6-6 to TRBJ2-7, with TRBD2 matching over 8 bases. Germline V CDR1 and CDR2: MNHNY, SVGAGI (reference sequence). This CDR3 region has 18 residues. The CDR3 region is CVSRYPRRAAAGVCEQYF. The CDR3 DNA follows: TGTGTCAGCAGATACCCCCGCCGCGCTGCAGCGGGAGTTTGCGAGCAGTACTTC.

In regard to this clonotype: One junction end disagrees with the germline gene, perhaps due to a read error. J is TRBJ2-2 and V is TRBV5-1; weak D call: TRBD2 (6 bases). The CDR3 length is 16 residues. Germline CDR1 is SGHRS and CDR2 is YFSETQ. The CDR3 region has the DNA TGCGCCAGCAGCTTTAGAACGGGAGTCGGTCCCGGGGAGCTGTTCTTT. Encoded protein: CASSFRTGVGPGELFF.

This clonotype showed up many times. The V gene is TRBV12-3 or TRBV12-4, the J gene TRBJ2-6, with unresolved D. The V and J ends lost 6 bases and 0 bases respectively, with 6 bases between them. The CDR3 runs 14 residues. CDR3 bases: TGTGCCAGCAGACCTAACTCTGGGGCCAACGTCCTGACTTTC. Encoded protein: CASRPNSGANVLTF.

With regard to this clonotype: A much larger clonotype is one base distant, so this may be a read error. V gene TRBV6-5 combines with J gene TRBJ2-7; a possible D gene is TRBD1 (5 bases). The CDR3 contains 13 residues. Germline assignment: CDR1 MNHEY and CDR2 SVGAGI. The CDR3 coding sequence is TGTGTCAGCAGCCTTGGGGCAAGCTACGAGCAGTACTTC. Its protein is CVSSLGASYEQYF.

With regard to this clonotype: Being one base from a much bigger clone, this may be a read error. The CDR3 sequence: CASSVWGNQPQHF. DNA of the CDR3: TGTGCCAGCAGTGTCTGGGGAAATCAGCCCCAGCATTTT. This chain joins TRBV6-1 and TRBJ1-5; D is uncertain. Germline V lookup: CDR1 MNHNS, CDR2 SASEGT. The CDR3 runs to 13 residues. Trimming removed 4 bases from V and 4 bases from J, with 8 bases in between.

The table lists this clonotype with many counts. This chain links TRBV6-6 with TRBJ1-3; D gene unclear. The CDR3 has 15 residues. The germline gives CDR1 MNHNY, CDR2 SVGAGI (reference sequence). V shed 5 bases and J shed 4 bases, with 15 bases lying between them. CDR3 sequence (DNA): TGTGCCAGCAGTCCCGGGAGGGAAAAGGGAAACACCATATATTTT. Translation gives CASSPGREKGNTIYF.

The rearrangement links TRBV11-2 to TRBJ2-5; 9 positions agree with TRBD2. This CDR3 comprises 15 residues. Germline-derived CDR1 and CDR2 are SGHAT and FQNNGV. Trimming cost V 5 bases and J 14 bases; bases outside gene matches: 18. The CDR3 DNA sequence: TGTGCCAGCAGCCCCTTAGCGGGAGAGGGGGAGACCCGATACTTC. Translated: CASSPLAGEGETRYF.